The 14 T cell receptor beta chains below all came from one sample that was sequenced in a study of Graves' ophthalmopathy and Graves' hyperthyroidism. RNA transcripts yielded amplified TCR beta CDR3 regions. RT-PCR in the first round used HTBI primers; a second-round multiplex PCR followed. MiXCR, applied by TCRdb to the multiplex PCR reads, yields one record per CDR3 protein. The sample holds about 590,000 distinct CDR3 sequences; under 40% are singletons and the top ten take about 4.2%. Input material: peripheral blood or thyroid tissue (not recorded which). These receptors all stem from an adult man with Graves' hyperthyroidism.

CDR3 protein: CASSPREGPWDTEAFF. CDR3 coding DNA: TGTGCCAGCAGCCCCCGGGAGGGTCCATGGGACACTGAAGCTTTCTTT. The V and J genes are TRBV9 and TRBJ1-1; no clear D gene. V lost 4 bases, J lost 3 bases, and 19 bases lay in between. Germline V lookup: CDR1 SGDLS, CDR2 YYNGEE. The CDR3 has 16 residues. Together with reference TRBV9 and TRBJ1-1, the CDR3 gives the full variable domain: DSGVTQTPKHLITATGQRVTLRCSPRSGDLSVYWYQQSLDQGLQFLIQYYNGEERAKGNILERFSAQQFPDLHSELNLSSLELGDSALYFCASSPREGPWDTEAFFGQGTRLTVV.

This clonotype was seen at least ten times. The chain uses TRBV12-3 or TRBV12-4 and TRBJ1-6, with a weak D call TRBD1 (6 bases). V was clipped by 4 bases and J by 0 bases, with 13 bases between them. This CDR3 comprises 17 residues. The CDR3 loop reads CASSWRMDSSYNSPLHF. In DNA, the CDR3 is TGTGCCAGCAGTTGGCGAATGGACAGCTCCTATAATTCACCCCTCCACTTT.

V gene TRBV15 combines with J gene TRBJ2-2; 7 nucleotides align to TRBD1. The germline gives CDR1 LNHNV, CDR2 YYDKDF (reference sequence). The CDR3 loop spans 16 amino acids. Trimming cost V 1 base and J 4 bases; bases outside gene matches: 6. CDR3 amino acids: CATSRGAGGRTGELFF. The CDR3 DNA reads as TGTGCCACCAGCAGAGGGGCAGGGGGACGCACCGGGGAGCTGTTTTTT.

Many counts were recorded for this clonotype. The chain employs TRBV2 and TRBJ2-7; tentative D call: TRBD2 (6 bases). Per germline, CDR1 SNHLY and CDR2 FYNNEI. The CDR3 is made up of 13 amino acids. Trimming stripped 8 bases from V and 5 bases from J, with 16 bases between. In nucleotides, the CDR3 is TGTGCCAGCGGGGGGTACCGTGGTGACGAGCAGTACTTC. As protein: CASGGYRGDEQYF. Together with reference TRBV2 and TRBJ2-7, the CDR3 gives the full variable domain: EPEVTQTPSHQVTQMGQEVILRCVPISNHLYFYWYRQILGQKVEFLVSFYNNEISEKSEIFDDQFSVERPDGSNFTLKIRSTKLEDSAMYFCASGGYRGDEQYFGPGTRLTVT.

V gene TRBV10-3 combines with J gene TRBJ1-3; 7 bases agree with TRBD1. Germline assignment: CDR1 ENHRY and CDR2 SYGVKD. Trimming removed 2 bases from V and 4 bases from J; junction bases left unmatched: 11. This CDR3 has 17 amino acids. CDR3 sequence: CAISEVQGVAKGNTIYF. The CDR3 DNA is TGTGCCATCAGTGAGGTTCAGGGGGTGGCAAAAGGAAACACCATATATTTT.

This clonotype was found a few times. The V and J genes are TRBV20-1 and TRBJ2-7; 9 bases agree with TRBD2. Germline lookup yields CDR1 DFQATT and CDR2 SNEGSKA (reference sequence). This CDR3 spans 15 amino acids. V lost 4 bases, J lost 6 bases, and 13 bases stayed unmatched. CDR3 sequence reads: CSATSGGGGGVEQYF. The CDR3 DNA is TGCAGTGCTACGTCGGGCGGGGGCGGGGGGGTCGAGCAGTACTTC.

This chain joins TRBV5-6 and TRBJ2-5, with a possible D match to TRBD2 (6 bases). CDR3 size: 13 residues. Germline lookup yields CDR1 SGHDT and CDR2 YYEEEE. Deletions cut 4 bases from V and 3 bases from J, with 10 bases between. The CDR3 protein is CASSGGFEETQYF. DNA of the CDR3: TGTGCCAGCAGCGGGGGGTTCGAAGAGACCCAGTACTTC.

Ten or more counts support this clonotype. CDR3 region: CATSRDVSGELFF. The CDR3 DNA sequence: TGTGCCACCAGCAGAGATGTGAGCGGGGAGCTGTTTTTT. The chain is built from TRBV15 and TRBJ2-2, with D unclear. The CDR3 consists of 13 residues. Between the trimmed V and J ends, which lost 0 bases and 7 bases, there was a span of 6 bases. CDR1 is LNHNV and CDR2 is YYDKDF in the germline V gene (reference sequence).

A remark on this clonotype: A junction boundary mismatches the germline segment, possibly from a read error. This chain connects TRBV7-9 to TRBJ2-5; the match to TRBD2 covers 8 bases. CDR3 length equals 16 residues. Germline values: CDR1 SEHNR, CDR2 FQNEAQ (reference sequence). The CDR3 sequence is CASSQDSGGGRETQYF. Written as DNA, the CDR3 is TGCGCCAGCAGCCAAGACTCGGGGGGGGGGCGGGAGACCCAGTACTTC.

This clonotype was counted many times. The CDR3 coding sequence is TGCAGTGCTAGAGTCGTGGAGAATAGCAATCAGCCCCAGCATTTT. Amino acids: CSARVVENSNQPQHF. The J gene is TRBJ1-5, the V gene TRBV20-1; no firm D call. The CDR3 has 15 amino acids. Looked up from germline, CDR1 is DFQATT and CDR2 is SNEGSKA (reference sequence). Trimming pared 1 base from V and 0 bases from J, leaving 10 bases between.

At least ten counts were recorded for this clonotype. The V call is TRBV29-1, the J call TRBJ1-1; weak D call: TRBD1 (5 bases). This CDR3 is built from 10 residues. Trimming removed 7 bases from V and 7 bases from J, with 10 bases in between. Germline lookup yields CDR1 SQVTM and CDR2 ANQGSEA. The CDR3: CSGTQGEAFF. Here the CDR3 DNA reads TGCAGCGGTACCCAGGGTGAAGCTTTCTTT.

This clonotype has a handful of counts. This chain joins TRBV10-3 and TRBJ2-2, with 11 bases matching TRBD1. Trimming cost V 10 bases and J 6 bases; bases outside gene matches: 7. Looked up from germline, CDR1 is ENHRY and CDR2 is SYGVKD. This CDR3 comprises 14 residues. The CDR3 here is CATEDRGLSGELFF. CDR3 bases: TGTGCCACTGAGGACAGGGGGCTGTCCGGGGAGCTGTTTTTT.

This clonotype was seen repeatedly, ten times or more. V is TRBV12-3 or TRBV12-4 and J is TRBJ2-2, with D tentatively TRBD2 (5 bases). The CDR3 is 15 residues long. Trimming pared 3 bases from V and 5 bases from J, leaving 13 bases between. CDR3 coding DNA: TGTGCCAGCAGTTTTGTATACCGCGGGACCGGGGAGCTGTTTTTT. Its protein is CASSFVYRGTGELFF.

The V call is TRBV5-1, the J call TRBJ2-2; 12 bases are shared with TRBD2. The CDR3 runs 18 residues. The V gene's germline CDR1 is SGHRS and CDR2 YFSETQ. V was pared by 0 bases and J by 6 bases, with 9 bases of the junction left unmatched. The CDR3 sequence is CASSLETSGRYRPGELFF. Written as DNA, the CDR3 is TGCGCCAGCAGCTTGGAAACTAGCGGGAGGTACCGCCCCGGGGAGCTGTTTTTT.